A selection of T cell receptor beta chains follows, all from one sample in a study of T cell responses to AZD1222 COVID-19 vaccine. Sequencing used immunoSEQ multiplex PCR; TCRdb keeps in-frame clones, though not all of them. In the table there are 150,000 to 200,000 clones, 90% of which are singletons. The sequencing here drew on peripheral blood, taken 28 days after the second dose of the MenACWY control vaccine. These receptor sequences come from an adult who received the MenACWY meningococcal vaccine as a control. The CDR3 runs from the conserved cysteine through the conserved F or W. The D gene is left open where the match is weak. Not every row has a clone size; where given, it reads once, few, many or a size class.

>many|TRBV2|TRBJ1-4|TRBD1|13
TGTGCCAGCTTCGGACAGGCTAATGAAAAACTGTTTTTT
CASFGQANEKLFF
>-|TRBV18|TRBJ1-1|TRBD1|15
TGTGCCAGCTCGGGGTCCGGGACAGTGAACACTGAAGCTTTCTTT
CASSGSGTVNTEAFF
>-|TRBV10-3|TRBJ1-2|-|12
TGTGCCACCCGGGGGGGCCACTATGGCTACACCTTC
CATRGGHYGYTF
>-|TRBV28|TRBJ1-2|-|17
TGTGCCAGCAGTCCCCTATCGAGAGTCCCCAGAGTCTCAGGCTACACCTTC
CASSPLSRVPRVSGYTF
>-|TRBV5-1|TRBJ2-7|-|13
TGCGCCAGCAGTGGTGAGGGATACTACGAGCAGTACTTC
CASSGEGYYEQYF
>-|TRBV25-1|TRBJ2-7|-|12
TGTGCCAGCACCGAGAGCTCCTACGAGCAGTACTTC
CASTESSYEQYF
>-|TRBV19|TRBJ1-1|-|15
TGTGCCAGTAGTATAAGGACAAGGGGCGGCACTGAAGCTTTCTTT
CASSIRTRGGTEAFF
>-|TRBV30|TRBJ1-1|-|13
TGTGCCTGGAATCCTGGGACGAACACTGAAGCTTTCTTT
CAWNPGTNTEAFF
>-|TRBV7-9|TRBJ2-5|-|14
TGTGCCAGCAGCCCCACAGTGTACCAAGAGACCCAGTACTTC
CASSPTVYQETQYF
>-|TRBV5-6|TRBJ1-5|-|14
TGTGCCAGCAGCTTGGGGGACCGGGATCAGCCCCAGCATTTT
CASSLGDRDQPQHF
>-|TRBV18|TRBJ1-5|-|15
TGTGCCAGTGGGGGAGGGCAGTCACAGAACCAGCCCCAGCATTTT
CASGGGQSQNQPQHF
>-|TRBV5-6|TRBJ2-2|-|16
TGTGCCAGCAGCTTAAACGGGGCCGGAAACACCGGGGAGCTGTTTTTT
CASSLNGAGNTGELFF
>-|TRBV30|TRBJ1-1|-|14
TGTGCCTGGAGTGTAACAGCGGGATACACTGAAGCTTTCTTT
CAWSVTAGYTEAFF
>-|TRBV7-2|TRBJ2-7|TRBD2|15
TGTGCCAGCAGCTTAGTAGCGGGAGTTACGTACGAGCAGTACTTC
CASSLVAGVTYEQYF